Reported below is one T cell receptor beta chain. The antigen this receptor binds is unknown. No much larger clonotype is one base removed from it; base qualities were not supplied. V loses 5 bases at its end and J loses 8 bases; junction bases beyond the gene matches: 7. The germline V gene provides CDR1 SQVTM and CDR2 ANQGSEA. Reading from cysteine to phenylalanine, the CDR3 counts 13 amino acids. This entry keeps only the CDR3 DNA: 39 bases, framed from base 1. TCRbeta CDR3 regions were sequenced with the immunoSEQ Assay. After extraction, genomic DNA underwent amplification by bias-controlled multiplex PCR, followed by high-throughput sequencing. The original methods were these. To quantify the absolute abundance of each unique TCRbeta CDR3 region, sequences were collapsed and filtered. T cell fraction was estimated by normalizing TCRbeta template counts to usable DNA, with usable DNA measured through amplification of reference genes found in all nucleated cells. Repertoire TCRs were annotated as SARS-CoV-2-specific when V gene, CDR3 amino acid sequence and J gene were exactly matched to a known reactive TCR set. The reference SARS-CoV-2 TCR set was obtained from MIRA and was filtered for enrichment in COVID-19-positive ImmuneCODE repertoires, whereby public or cross-reactive TCRs were removed. Based on the MIRA antigens, annotated TCRs were further analysed at the level of specific ORF or position within ORF. Breadth was defined as annotated unique rearrangements over total unique productive rearrangements; depth was the summed frequency of those rearrangements. Group comparisons of TCR breadth used two-sided Wilcoxon rank-sum tests. TCRdb took over this immuneACCESS table, retaining in-frame rearrangements with V and J assigned. Such tables are incomplete; in checked studies, under half of the missing clones stem from an unresolved V gene, and the remainder is unexplained. The V and J calls and clone size were taken over from that table, and D and trimming were inferred from the DNA. For this sample there are about 180,000 clones; roughly 85% appear just once. Clones ranked in the top ten supply 5.9% of the sample.

This specimen's time point label, per the study, means: individuals recovered from natural SARS-CoV-2 infection. This specimen belongs to a study of Ad26.COV2.S vaccination and SARS-CoV-2 variants (dated by TCRdb to the early 2020s). Concerning the study at large: TCRbeta repertoire sequencing served as the tool for gauging how specific and how broad the SARS-CoV-2-reactive T cell receptors were following Ad26.COV2.S vaccination. A total of approximately 30 samples were included in the TCR-sequenced set, comprising 19 Ad26.COV2.S vaccine recipients, 5 placebo recipients and 8 SARS-CoV-2 convalescent individuals. The investigation overall reported the following: The authors noted that total T cell responses may have been underestimated by the TCR breadth and depth analyses. Compared with placebo recipients, Ad26.COV2.S recipients showed higher spike-specific TCR breadth (P = 0.0014). Non-spike TCR breadth was comparable between vaccine and placebo recipients, consistent with the vaccine containing only spike. Substantial breadth of spike-specific CD8+ and CD4+ T cell responses was reported after vaccination.

Sequencing was performed on peripheral blood, taken after recovery from COVID-19. The clonotype was recovered from a human donor who had recovered from COVID-19. This chain joins TRBV29-1 to TRBJ1-2, with 11 bases in between that match TRBD1. The base sequence is TGCAGCGTTCAAGGACAGGGGGCGGAAGGCTACACCTTC. Its product reads: CSVQGQGAEGYTF.